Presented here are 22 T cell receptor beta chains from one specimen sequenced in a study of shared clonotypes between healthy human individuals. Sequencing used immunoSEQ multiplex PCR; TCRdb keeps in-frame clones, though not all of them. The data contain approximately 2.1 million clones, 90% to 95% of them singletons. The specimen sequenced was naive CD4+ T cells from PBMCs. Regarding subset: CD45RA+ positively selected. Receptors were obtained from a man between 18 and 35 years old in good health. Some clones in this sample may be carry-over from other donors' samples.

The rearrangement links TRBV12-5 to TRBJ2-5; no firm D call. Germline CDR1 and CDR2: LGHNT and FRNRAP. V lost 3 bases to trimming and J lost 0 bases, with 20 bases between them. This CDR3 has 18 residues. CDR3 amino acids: CASGFLYRTTNYQETQYF. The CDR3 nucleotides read TGTGCTAGTGGTTTTCTCTACCGGACCACAAACTACCAAGAGACCCAGTACTTC.

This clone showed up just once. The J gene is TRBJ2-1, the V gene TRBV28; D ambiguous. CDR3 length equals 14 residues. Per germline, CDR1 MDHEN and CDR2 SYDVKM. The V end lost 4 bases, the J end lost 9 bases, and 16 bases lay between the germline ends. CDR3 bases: TGTGCCAGCAGTTCGCGACCTTTGGGTGGTGAGCAGTTCTTC. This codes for CASSSRPLGGEQFF. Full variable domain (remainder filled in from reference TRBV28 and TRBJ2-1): DVKVTQSSRYLVKRTGEKVFLECVQDMDHENMFWYRQDPGLGLRLIYFSYDVKMKEKGDIPEGYSVSREKKERFSLILESASTNQTSMYLCASSSRPLGGEQFFGPGTRLTVL.

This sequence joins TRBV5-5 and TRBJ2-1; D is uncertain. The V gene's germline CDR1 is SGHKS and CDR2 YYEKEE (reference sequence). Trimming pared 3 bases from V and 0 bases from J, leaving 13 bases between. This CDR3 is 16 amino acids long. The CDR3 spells CASSSSGPSSYNEQFF. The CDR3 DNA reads TGTGCCAGCAGCTCCTCCGGGCCTTCCTCCTACAATGAGCAGTTCTTC.

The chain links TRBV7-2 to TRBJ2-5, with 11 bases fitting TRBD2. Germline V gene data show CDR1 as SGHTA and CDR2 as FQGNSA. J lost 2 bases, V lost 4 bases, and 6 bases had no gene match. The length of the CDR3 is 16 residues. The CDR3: CASSYPGLAEQETQYF. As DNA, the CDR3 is TGTGCCAGCAGCTACCCGGGACTAGCGGAACAAGAGACCCAGTACTTC.

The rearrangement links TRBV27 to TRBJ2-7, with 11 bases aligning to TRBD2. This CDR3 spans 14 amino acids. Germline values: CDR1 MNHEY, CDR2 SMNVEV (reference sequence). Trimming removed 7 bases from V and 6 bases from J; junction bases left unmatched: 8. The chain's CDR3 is CASNRLAGGSEQYF. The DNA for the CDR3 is TGTGCCAGCAACCGATTAGCGGGAGGGAGCGAGCAGTACTTC.

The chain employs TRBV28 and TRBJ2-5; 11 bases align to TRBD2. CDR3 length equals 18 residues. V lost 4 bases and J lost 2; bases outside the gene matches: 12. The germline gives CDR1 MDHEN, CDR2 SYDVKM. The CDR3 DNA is TGTGCCAGCAGTTCGTCGACTAGCGGGACGGACCCTCAAGAGACCCAGTACTTC. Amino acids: CASSSSTSGTDPQETQYF.

CDR3: CSPQGPDNQPQHF. The CDR3 region has the DNA TGCAGCCCCCAGGGTCCTGACAATCAGCCCCAGCATTTT. The chain employs TRBV29-1 and TRBJ1-5; tentatively, D is TRBD1 (5 bases). The CDR3 loop spans 13 amino acids. The germline V gene encodes CDR1 SQVTM and CDR2 ANQGSEA. The V gene lost 8 bases and the J gene lost 3 bases, with 14 bases spanning the gap.

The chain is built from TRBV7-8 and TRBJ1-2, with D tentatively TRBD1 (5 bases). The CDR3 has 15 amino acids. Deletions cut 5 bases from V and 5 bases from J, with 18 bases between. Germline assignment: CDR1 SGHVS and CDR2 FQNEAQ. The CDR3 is CASSLRDSDGYGYTF. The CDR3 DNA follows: TGTGCCAGCAGCCTCCGGGACTCTGATGGTTATGGCTACACCTTC.

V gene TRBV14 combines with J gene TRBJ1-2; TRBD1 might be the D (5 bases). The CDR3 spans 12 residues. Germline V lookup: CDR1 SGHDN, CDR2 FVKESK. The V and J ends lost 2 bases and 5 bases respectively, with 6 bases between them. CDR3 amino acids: CASSQPGYGYTF. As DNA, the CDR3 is TGTGCCAGCAGCCAACCAGGGTATGGCTACACCTTC.

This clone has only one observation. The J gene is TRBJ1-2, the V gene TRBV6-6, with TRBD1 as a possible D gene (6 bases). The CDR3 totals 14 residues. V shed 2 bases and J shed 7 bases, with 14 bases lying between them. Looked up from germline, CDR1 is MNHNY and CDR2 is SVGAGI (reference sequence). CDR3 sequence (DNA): TGTGCCAGCAGTTACGACCCCAGGGGTTCTGGCTACACCTTC. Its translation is CASSYDPRGSGYTF.

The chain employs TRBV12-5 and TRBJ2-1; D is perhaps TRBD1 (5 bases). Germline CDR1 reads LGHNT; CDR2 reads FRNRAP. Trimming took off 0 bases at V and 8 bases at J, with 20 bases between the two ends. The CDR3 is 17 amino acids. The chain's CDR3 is CASGLVFLGQGSDEQFF. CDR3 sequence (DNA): TGTGCTAGTGGTTTGGTTTTTCTCGGGCAGGGAAGTGATGAGCAGTTCTTC.

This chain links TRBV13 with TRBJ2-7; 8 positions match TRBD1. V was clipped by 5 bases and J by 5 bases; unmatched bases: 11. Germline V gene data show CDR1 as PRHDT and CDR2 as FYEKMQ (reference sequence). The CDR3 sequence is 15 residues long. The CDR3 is CASSRIRDRTHEQYF. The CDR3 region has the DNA TGTGCCAGCAGCCGAATCCGGGACAGGACCCACGAGCAGTACTTC.

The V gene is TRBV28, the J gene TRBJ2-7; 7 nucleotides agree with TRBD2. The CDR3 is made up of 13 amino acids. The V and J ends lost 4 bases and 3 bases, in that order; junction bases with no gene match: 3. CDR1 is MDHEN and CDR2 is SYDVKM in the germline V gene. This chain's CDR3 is CASSYPGGYEQYF. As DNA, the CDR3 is TGTGCCAGCAGTTACCCGGGGGGCTACGAGCAGTACTTC.

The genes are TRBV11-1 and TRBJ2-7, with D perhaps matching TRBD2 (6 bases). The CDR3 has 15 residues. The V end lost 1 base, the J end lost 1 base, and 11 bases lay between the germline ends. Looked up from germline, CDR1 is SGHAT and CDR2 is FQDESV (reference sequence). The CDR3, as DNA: TGTGCCAGCAGCTTAGATCGGCGGGGTTCCTACGAGCAGTACTTC. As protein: CASSLDRRGSYEQYF.

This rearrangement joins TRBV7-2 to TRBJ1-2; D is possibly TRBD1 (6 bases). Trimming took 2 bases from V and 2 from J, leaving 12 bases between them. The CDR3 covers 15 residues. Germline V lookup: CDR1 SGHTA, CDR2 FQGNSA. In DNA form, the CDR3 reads TGTGCCAGCAGCTTAAAACAGGGCTCAAACTATGGCTACACCTTC. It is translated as CASSLKQGSNYGYTF.

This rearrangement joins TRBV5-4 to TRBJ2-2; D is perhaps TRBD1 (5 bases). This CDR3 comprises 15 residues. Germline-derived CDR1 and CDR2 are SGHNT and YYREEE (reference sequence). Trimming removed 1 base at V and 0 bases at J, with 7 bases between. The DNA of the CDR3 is TGTGCCAGCAGCTTGCCAGGGCCGAACACCGGGGAGCTGTTTTTT. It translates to CASSLPGPNTGELFF.

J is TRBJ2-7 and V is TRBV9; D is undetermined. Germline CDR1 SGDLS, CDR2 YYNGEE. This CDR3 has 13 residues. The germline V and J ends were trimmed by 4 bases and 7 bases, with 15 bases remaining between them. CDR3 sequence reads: CASSPSARGEQYF. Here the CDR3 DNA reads TGTGCCAGCAGCCCCTCGGCCCGAGGAGAGCAGTACTTC.

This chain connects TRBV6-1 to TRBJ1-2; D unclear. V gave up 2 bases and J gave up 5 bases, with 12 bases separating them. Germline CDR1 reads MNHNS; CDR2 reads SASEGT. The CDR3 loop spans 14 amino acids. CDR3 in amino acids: CASSEPPEGYGYTF. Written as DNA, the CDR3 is TGTGCCAGCAGTGAACCCCCAGAAGGATATGGCTACACCTTC.

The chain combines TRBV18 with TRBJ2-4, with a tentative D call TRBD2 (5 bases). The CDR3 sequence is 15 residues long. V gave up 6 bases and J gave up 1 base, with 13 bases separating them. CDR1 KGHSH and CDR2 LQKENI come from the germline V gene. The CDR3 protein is CASSQAGEAKNIQYF. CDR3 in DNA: TGTGCCAGCTCGCAAGCTGGGGAGGCCAAAAACATTCAGTACTTC.

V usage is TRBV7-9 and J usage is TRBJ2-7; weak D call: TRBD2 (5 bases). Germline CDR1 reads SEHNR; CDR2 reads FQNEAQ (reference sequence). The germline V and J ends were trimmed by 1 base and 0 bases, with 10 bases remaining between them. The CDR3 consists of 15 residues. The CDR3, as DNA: TGTGCCAGCAGCTTAGGTGAGGGCCTCTCCTACGAGCAGTACTTC. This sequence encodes CASSLGEGLSYEQYF.

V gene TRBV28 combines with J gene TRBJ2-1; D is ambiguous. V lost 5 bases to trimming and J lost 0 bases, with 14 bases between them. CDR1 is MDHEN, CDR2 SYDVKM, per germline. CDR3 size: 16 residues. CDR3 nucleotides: TGTGCCAGCAGTACAGCCTGGCGGAGCTCCTACAATGAGCAGTTCTTC. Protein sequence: CASSTAWRSSYNEQFF.

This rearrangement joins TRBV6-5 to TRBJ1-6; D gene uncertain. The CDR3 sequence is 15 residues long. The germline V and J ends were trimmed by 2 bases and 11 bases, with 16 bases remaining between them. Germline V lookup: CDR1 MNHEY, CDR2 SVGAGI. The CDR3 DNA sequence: TGTGCCAGCAGTTACCAGGCAAAGCGAGGAACACCCCTCCACTTT. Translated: CASSYQAKRGTPLHF.